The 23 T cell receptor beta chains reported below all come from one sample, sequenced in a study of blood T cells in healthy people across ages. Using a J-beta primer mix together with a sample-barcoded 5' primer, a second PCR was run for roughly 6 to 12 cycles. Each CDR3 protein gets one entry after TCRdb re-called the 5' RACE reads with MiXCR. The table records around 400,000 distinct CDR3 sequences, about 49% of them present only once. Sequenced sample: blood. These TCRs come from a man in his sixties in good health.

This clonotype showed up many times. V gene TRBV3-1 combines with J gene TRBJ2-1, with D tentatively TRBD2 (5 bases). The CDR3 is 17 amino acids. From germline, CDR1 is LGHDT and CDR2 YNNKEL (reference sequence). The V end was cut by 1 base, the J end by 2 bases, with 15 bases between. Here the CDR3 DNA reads TGTGCCAGCAGCCAAGTTAATACGGGATGGCCCTACAATGAGCAGTTCTTC. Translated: CASSQVNTGWPYNEQFF.

CDR3 region: CASSEALVGAGEQYF. The DNA for the CDR3 is TGTGCCAGCAGTGAAGCGCTGGTAGGGGCGGGCGAGCAGTACTTC. The chain employs TRBV2 and TRBJ2-7; D is possibly TRBD1 or TRBD2 (5 bases each). CDR1 is SNHLY, CDR2 FYNNEI, per germline. CDR3 length: 15 residues. V lost 0 bases and J 6 bases, leaving 15 bases between the germline ends.

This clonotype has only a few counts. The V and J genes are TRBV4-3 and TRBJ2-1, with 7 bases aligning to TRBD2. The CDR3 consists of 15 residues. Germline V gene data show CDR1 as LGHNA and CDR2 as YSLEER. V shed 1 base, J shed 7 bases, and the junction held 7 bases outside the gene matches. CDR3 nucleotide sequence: TGCGCCAGCAGCCAAGTCGCGGGAGTCGGAAATGAGCAGTTCTTC. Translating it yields CASSQVAGVGNEQFF.

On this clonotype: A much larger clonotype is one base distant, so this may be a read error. The chain's CDR3 is CSVPTSGYYEQYF. The CDR3 DNA reads TGCAGCGTTCCGACTAGCGGCTACTACGAGCAGTACTTC. The V call is TRBV29-1, the J call TRBJ2-7, with 9 bases aligning to TRBD2. From germline, CDR1 is SQVTM and CDR2 ANQGSEA. V lost 5 bases, J lost 3 bases, and 5 bases stayed unmatched. The CDR3 is 13 amino acids.

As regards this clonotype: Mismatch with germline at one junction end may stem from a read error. The CDR3 reads CASSKAGVVYEQYF. For the CDR3, the DNA is TGTGCCAGCAGTAAAGCGGGAGTGGTCTACGAGCAGTACTTC. V and J are TRBV6-1 and TRBJ2-7; TRBD2 matches 8 bases. The CDR3 is 14 amino acids. Germline CDR1 MNHNS, CDR2 SASEGT.

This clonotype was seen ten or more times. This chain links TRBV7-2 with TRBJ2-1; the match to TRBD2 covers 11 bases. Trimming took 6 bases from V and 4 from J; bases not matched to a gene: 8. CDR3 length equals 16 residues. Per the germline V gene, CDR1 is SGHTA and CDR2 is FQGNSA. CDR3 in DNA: TGTGCCAGCAGACCAATGACTAGCGGGGCATACAATGAGCAGTTCTTC. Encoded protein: CASRPMTSGAYNEQFF.

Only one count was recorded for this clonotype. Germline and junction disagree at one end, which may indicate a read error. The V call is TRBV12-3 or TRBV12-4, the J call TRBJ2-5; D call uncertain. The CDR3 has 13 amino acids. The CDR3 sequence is CASSVRSQEAQYF. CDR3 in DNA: TGTGCCAGCAGTGTGCGGAGCCAAGAGGCCCAGTACTTC.

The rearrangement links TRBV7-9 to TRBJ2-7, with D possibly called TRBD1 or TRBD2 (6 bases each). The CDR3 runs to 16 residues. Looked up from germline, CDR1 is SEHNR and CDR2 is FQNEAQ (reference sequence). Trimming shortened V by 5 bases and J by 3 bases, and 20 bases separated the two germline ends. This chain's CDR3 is CASSPASGGRVYEQYF. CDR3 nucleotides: TGTGCCAGCAGCCCCGCGAGTGGGGGGCGCGTCTACGAGCAGTACTTC.

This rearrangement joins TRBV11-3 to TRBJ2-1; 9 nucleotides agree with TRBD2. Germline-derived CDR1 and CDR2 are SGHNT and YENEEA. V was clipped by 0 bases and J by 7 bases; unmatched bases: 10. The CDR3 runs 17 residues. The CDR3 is CASSLDGRASGKNEQFF. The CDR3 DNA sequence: TGTGCCAGCAGCTTAGATGGTCGGGCTAGCGGGAAGAATGAGCAGTTCTTC.

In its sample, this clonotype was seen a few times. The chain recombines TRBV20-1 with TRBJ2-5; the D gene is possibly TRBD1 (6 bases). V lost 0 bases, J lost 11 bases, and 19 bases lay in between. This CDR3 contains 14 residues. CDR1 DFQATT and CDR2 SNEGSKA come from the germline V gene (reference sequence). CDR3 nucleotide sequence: TGCAGTGCTAGAGATGGGGGCACCGCGGGTGAGCAGTACTTC. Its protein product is CSARDGGTAGEQYF.

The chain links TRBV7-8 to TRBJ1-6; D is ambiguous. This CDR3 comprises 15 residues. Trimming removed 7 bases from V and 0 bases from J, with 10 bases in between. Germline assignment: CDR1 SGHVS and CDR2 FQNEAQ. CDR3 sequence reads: CASIPGSSYNSPLHF. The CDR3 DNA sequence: TGTGCCAGCATCCCCGGGAGCTCCTATAATTCACCCCTCCACTTT.

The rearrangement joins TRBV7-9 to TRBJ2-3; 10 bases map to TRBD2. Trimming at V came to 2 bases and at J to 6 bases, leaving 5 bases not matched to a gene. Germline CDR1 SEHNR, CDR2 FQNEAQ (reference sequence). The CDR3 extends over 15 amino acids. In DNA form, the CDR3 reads TGTGCCAGCAGCTTACTAGCGGGAGCGGGGGATACGCAGTATTTT. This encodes CASSLLAGAGDTQYF.

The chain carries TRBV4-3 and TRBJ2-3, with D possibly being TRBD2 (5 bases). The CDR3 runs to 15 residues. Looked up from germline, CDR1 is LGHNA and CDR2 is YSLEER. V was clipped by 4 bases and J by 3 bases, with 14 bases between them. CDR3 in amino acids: CASSRETLGTDTQYF. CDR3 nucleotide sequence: TGCGCCAGCAGCCGGGAGACGCTTGGAACAGATACGCAGTATTTT.

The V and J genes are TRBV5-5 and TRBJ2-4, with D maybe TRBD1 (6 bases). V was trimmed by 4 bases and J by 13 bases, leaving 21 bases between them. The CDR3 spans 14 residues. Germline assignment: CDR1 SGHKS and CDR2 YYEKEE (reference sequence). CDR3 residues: CASSVSGHSLGQYF. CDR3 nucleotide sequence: TGTGCCAGCAGCGTCTCGGGACATTCCCTGGGGCAGTACTTC.

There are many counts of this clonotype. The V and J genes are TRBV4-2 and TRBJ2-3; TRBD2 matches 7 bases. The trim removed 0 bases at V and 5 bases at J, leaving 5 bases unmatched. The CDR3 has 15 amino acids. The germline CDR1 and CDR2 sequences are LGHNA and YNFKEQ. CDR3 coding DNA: TGTGCCAGCAGCCAAGATCGGACGGGGGGAGATACGCAGTATTTT. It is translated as CASSQDRTGGDTQYF.

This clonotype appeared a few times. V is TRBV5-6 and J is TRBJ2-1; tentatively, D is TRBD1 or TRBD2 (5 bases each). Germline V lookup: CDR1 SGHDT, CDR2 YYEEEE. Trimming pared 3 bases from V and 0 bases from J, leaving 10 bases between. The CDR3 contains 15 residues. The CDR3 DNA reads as TGTGCCAGCAGCTCGGGACCCAGCTCCTACAATGAGCAGTTCTTC. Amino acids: CASSSGPSSYNEQFF.

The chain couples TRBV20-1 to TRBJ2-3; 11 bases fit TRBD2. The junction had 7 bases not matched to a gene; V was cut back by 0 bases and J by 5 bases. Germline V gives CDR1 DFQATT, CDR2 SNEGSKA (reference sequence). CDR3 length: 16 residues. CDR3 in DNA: TGCAGTGCTAGAGATGTACTAGCGGGGGTGGGAGATACGCAGTATTTT. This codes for CSARDVLAGVGDTQYF.

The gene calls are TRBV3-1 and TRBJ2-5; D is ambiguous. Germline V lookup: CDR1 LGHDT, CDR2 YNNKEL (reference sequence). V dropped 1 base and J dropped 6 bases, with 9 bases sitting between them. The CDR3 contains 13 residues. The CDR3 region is CASSQAGEKTQYF. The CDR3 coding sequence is TGTGCCAGCAGCCAAGCCGGAGAGAAGACCCAGTACTTC.

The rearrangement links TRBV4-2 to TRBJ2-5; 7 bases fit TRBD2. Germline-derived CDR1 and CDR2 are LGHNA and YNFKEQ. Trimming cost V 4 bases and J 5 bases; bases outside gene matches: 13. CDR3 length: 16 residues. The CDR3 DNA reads TGTGCCAGCAGCCCGCGGGGAAGCGGGATGGGGGAGACCCAGTACTTC. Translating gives CASSPRGSGMGETQYF.

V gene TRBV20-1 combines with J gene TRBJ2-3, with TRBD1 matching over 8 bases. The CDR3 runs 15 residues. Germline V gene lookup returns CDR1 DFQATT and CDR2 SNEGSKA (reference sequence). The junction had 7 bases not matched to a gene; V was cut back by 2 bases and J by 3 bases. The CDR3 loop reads CSARKDRVVTDTQYF. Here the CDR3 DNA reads TGCAGTGCTAGAAAGGACAGGGTCGTTACAGATACGCAGTATTTT.

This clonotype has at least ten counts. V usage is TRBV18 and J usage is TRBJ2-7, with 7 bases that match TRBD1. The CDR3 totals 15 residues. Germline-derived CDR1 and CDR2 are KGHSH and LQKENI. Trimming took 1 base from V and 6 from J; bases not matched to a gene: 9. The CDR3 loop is CASSPRQGERGEQYF. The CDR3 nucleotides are TGTGCCAGCTCACCACGGCAGGGGGAACGGGGCGAGCAGTACTTC.

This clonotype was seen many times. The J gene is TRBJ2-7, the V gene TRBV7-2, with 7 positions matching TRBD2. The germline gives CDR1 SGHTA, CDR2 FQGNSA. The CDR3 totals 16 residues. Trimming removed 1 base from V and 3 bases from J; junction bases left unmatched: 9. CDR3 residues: CASSLGGGAGRYEQYF. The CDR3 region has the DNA TGTGCCAGCAGCTTAGGGGGGGGAGCGGGTCGCTACGAGCAGTACTTC.

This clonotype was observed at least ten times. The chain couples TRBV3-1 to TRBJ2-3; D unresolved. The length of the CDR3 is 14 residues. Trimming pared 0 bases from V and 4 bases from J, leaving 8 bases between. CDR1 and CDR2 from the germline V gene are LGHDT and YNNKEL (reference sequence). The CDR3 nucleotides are TGTGCCAGCAGCCAAGAAGGGATCCCAGATACGCAGTATTTT. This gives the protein CASSQEGIPDTQYF.